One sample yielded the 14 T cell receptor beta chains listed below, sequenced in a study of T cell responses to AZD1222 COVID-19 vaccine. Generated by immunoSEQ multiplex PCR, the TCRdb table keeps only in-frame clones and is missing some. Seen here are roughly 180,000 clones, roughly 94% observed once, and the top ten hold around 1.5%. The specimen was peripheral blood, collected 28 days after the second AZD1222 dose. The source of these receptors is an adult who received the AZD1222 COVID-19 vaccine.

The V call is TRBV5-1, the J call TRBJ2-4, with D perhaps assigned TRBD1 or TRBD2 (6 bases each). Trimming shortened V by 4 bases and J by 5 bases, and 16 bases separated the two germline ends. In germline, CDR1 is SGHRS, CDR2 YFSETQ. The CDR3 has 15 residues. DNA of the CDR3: TGCGCCAGCAGCCCGTTATTGGAGGGGGAAAACATTCAGTACTTC. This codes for CASSPLLEGENIQYF.

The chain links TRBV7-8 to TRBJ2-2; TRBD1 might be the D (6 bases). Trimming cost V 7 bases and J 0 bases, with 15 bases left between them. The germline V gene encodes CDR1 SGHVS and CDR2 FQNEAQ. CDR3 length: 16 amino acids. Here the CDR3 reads CASNLLGATNTGELFF. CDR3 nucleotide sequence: TGTGCCAGCAACCTGTTGGGGGCGACGAACACCGGGGAGCTGTTTTTT.

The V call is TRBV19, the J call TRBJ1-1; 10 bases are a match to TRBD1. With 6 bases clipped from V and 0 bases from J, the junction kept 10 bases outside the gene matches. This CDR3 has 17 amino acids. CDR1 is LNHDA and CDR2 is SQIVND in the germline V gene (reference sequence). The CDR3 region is CASRHSRTGGVNTEAFF. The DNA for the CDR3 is TGTGCCAGTAGACATTCTAGGACAGGGGGTGTGAACACTGAAGCTTTCTTT.

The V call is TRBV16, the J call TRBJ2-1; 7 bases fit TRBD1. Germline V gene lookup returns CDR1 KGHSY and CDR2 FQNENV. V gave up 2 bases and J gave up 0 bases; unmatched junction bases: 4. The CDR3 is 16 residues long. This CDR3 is CASSQDRASSYNEQFF. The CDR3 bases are TGTGCCAGCAGCCAAGACAGGGCTAGCTCCTACAATGAGCAGTTCTTC.

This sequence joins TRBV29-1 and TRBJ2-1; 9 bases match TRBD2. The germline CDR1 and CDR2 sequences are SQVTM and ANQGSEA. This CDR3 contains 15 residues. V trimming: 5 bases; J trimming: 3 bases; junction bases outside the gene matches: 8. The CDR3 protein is CSVITGTSYYNEQFF. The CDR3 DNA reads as TGCAGCGTTATAACCGGGACTAGCTACTACAATGAGCAGTTCTTC.

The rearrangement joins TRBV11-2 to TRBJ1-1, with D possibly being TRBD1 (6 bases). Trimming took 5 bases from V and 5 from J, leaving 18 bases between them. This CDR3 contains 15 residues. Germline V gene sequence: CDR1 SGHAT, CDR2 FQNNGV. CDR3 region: CASSHRGGAGTEAFF. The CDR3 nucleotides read TGTGCCAGCAGCCACCGAGGGGGGGCGGGTACTGAAGCTTTCTTT.

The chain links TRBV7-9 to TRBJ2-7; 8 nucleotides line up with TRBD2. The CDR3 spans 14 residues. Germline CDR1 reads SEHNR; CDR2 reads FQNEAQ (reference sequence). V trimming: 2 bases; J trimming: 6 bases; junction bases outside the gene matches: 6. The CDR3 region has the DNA TGTGCCAGCAGCTTACGACGGGAGGGCGTCGAGCAGTACTTC. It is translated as CASSLRREGVEQYF.

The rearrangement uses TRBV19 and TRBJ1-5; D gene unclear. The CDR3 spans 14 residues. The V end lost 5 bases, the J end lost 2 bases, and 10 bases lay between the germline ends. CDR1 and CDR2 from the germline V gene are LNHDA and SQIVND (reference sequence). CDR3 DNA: TGTGCCAGTAGTGGCCCGTCCCGCAATCAGCCCCAGCATTTT. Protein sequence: CASSGPSRNQPQHF.

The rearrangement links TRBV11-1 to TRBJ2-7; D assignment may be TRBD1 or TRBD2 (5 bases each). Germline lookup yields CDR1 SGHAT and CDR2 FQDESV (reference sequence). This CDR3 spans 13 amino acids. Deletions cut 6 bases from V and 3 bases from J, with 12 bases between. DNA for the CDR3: TGTGCCAGCAGTTGGGGACCGTACTACGAGCAGTACTTC. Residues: CASSWGPYYEQYF.

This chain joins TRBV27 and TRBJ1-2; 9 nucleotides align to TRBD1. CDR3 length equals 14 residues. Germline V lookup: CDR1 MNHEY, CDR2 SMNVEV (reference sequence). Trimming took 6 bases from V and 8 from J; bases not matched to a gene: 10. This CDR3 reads CASREGTGLAGYTF. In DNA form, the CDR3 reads TGTGCCAGCAGAGAAGGGACAGGGTTAGCCGGCTACACCTTC.

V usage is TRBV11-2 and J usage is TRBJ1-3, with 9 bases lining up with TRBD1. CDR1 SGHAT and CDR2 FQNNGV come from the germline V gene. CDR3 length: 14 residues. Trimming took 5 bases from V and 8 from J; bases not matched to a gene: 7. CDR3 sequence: CASSQPGQGYTIYF. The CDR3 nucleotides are TGTGCCAGCAGCCAGCCGGGACAGGGATACACCATATATTTT.

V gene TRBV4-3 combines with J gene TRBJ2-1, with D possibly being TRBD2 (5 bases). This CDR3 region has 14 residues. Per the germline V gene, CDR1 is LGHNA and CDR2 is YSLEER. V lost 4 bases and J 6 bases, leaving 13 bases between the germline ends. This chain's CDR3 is CASSPQRGINEQFF. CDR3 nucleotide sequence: TGCGCCAGCAGCCCCCAGAGAGGGATCAATGAGCAGTTCTTC.

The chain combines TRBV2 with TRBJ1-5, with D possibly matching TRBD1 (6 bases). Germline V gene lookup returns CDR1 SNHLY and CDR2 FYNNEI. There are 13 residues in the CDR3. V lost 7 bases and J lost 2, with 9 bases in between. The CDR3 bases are TGTGCCAGCAACCGACAGGGCAATCAGCCCCAGCATTTT. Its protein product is CASNRQGNQPQHF.

The CDR3 loop reads CAGRTGSAGANVLTF. CDR3 in DNA: TGTGCCGGAAGAACAGGGTCAGCTGGGGCCAACGTCCTGACTTTC. V is TRBV2 and J is TRBJ2-6; tentative D call: TRBD1 (6 bases). The CDR3 sequence is 15 residues long. V shed 11 bases and J shed 2 bases, with 16 bases lying between them. Germline V gene data show CDR1 as SNHLY and CDR2 as FYNNEI.